What follows are 22 T cell receptor beta chains derived from one specimen sequenced in a study of blood T cell repertoires in COVID-19. The method was immunoSEQ multiplex PCR; TCRdb's version includes in-frame clones alone and lacks a portion of them. The sample consists of 350,000 to 450,000 clones, about 87% of them appearing once. Sequenced: peripheral blood. The receptors here all came from a woman in her sixties or seventies with COVID-19, enrolled during active disease.

The chain links TRBV5-4 to TRBJ2-7; no clear D gene. Between the trimmed V and J ends, which lost 6 bases and 7 bases, there was a span of 17 bases. The CDR3 loop spans 13 amino acids. CDR1 and CDR2 (germline): SGHNT, YYREEE (reference sequence). DNA of the CDR3: TGTGCCAGCAAACGCGACTCTCTGCCGGAGCAGTACTTC. This translates into CASKRDSLPEQYF.

The J gene is TRBJ2-2, the V gene TRBV5-1; TRBD2 agrees at 7 bases. After removal of 4 bases from V and 4 bases from J, the junction contained 7 bases not matched to a gene. This CDR3 has 15 amino acids. Germline V gene data show CDR1 as SGHRS and CDR2 as YFSETQ. CDR3 bases: TGCGCCAGCAGCGCCGGGGGGTCGGGCACCGGGGAGCTGTTTTTT. Amino acids: CASSAGGSGTGELFF.

The gene calls are TRBV28 and TRBJ1-5; D might be TRBD1 (6 bases). The CDR3 runs to 16 residues. The germline V gene encodes CDR1 MDHEN and CDR2 SYDVKM. The V end lost 6 bases, the J end lost 0 bases, and 15 bases lay between the germline ends. The CDR3 nucleotides are TGTGCCAGCAGAGGGAAGACAGGTTATAGCAATCAGCCCCAGCATTTT. It yields the protein CASRGKTGYSNQPQHF.

The chain uses TRBV5-1 and TRBJ1-5; 7 nucleotides agree with TRBD1. The CDR3 spans 18 residues. In germline, CDR1 is SGHRS, CDR2 YFSETQ. V dropped 0 bases and J dropped 0; count of bases not matched to a gene: 9. CDR3 nucleotide sequence: TGCGCCAGCAGCTTGGTTCGGACAGGTGACTATAGCAATCAGCCCCAGCATTTT. It translates to CASSLVRTGDYSNQPQHF.

CDR3 bases: TGTGCCAGCAGCTCGGGGTGGAACACCGGGGAGCTGTTTTTT. Its protein is CASSSGWNTGELFF. The chain joins TRBV7-9 to TRBJ2-2, with TRBD2 as a possible D gene (5 bases). With 4 bases removed from V and 1 base from J, the gap between germline ends came to 7 bases. This CDR3 contains 14 residues. In germline, CDR1 is SEHNR, CDR2 FQNEAQ (reference sequence).

This clone was seen only once. This rearrangement joins TRBV10-3 to TRBJ1-6; no clear D gene. Trimming shortened V by 6 bases and J by 5 bases, and 17 bases separated the two germline ends. This CDR3 is 16 amino acids long. CDR1 ENHRY and CDR2 SYGVKD come from the germline V gene. CDR3 sequence (DNA): TGTGCCATCAGAAACAGATCCCAGCCCAATAATTCACCCCTCCACTTT. Translated, it gives CAIRNRSQPNNSPLHF.

The rearrangement links TRBV9 to TRBJ2-1; 15 nucleotides line up with TRBD2. V dropped 4 bases and J dropped 8; count of bases not matched to a gene: 7. Germline CDR1 reads SGDLS; CDR2 reads YYNGEE. This CDR3 has 16 amino acids. The CDR3: CASSKGTSGGSDEQFF. The CDR3 DNA sequence: TGTGCCAGCAGCAAAGGGACTAGCGGGGGGTCAGATGAGCAGTTCTTC.

This clone has a handful of counts. V gene TRBV6-6 combines with J gene TRBJ1-5; D perhaps matches TRBD1 (5 bases). V lost 6 bases and J 2 bases, leaving 17 bases between the germline ends. The CDR3 extends over 16 amino acids. CDR1 is MNHNY and CDR2 is SVGAGI in the germline V gene (reference sequence). The CDR3 sequence: CASSPGRGVGNQPQHF. CDR3 sequence (DNA): TGTGCCAGCAGCCCGGGGCGGGGGGTTGGCAATCAGCCCCAGCATTTT.

The chain combines TRBV9 with TRBJ2-3; maybe TRBD2 (7 bases). From germline, CDR1 is SGDLS and CDR2 YYNGEE. Trimming stripped 2 bases from V and 3 bases from J, with 16 bases between. There are 16 residues in the CDR3. CDR3 bases: TGTGCCAGCAGCGTCGGAGGGGGGGGAGGTACAGATACGCAGTATTTT. Amino acid sequence: CASSVGGGGGTDTQYF. Looking up the rest from reference TRBV9 and TRBJ2-3 gives the full variable domain: DSGVTQTPKHLITATGQRVTLRCSPRSGDLSVYWYQQSLDQGLQFLIQYYNGEERAKGNILERFSAQQFPDLHSELNLSSLELGDSALYFCASSVGGGGGTDTQYFGPGTRLTVL.

J is TRBJ2-1 and V is TRBV7-6; a weak D match, TRBD2 (6 bases). The CDR3 is 16 residues long. V lost 5 bases, J lost 12 bases, and 26 bases lay in between. Germline V gene sequence: CDR1 SGHVS, CDR2 FNYEAQ. Here the CDR3 reads CASSDPGGLGGSVQFF. CDR3 coding DNA: TGTGCCAGCAGCGACCCCGGGGGACTTGGTGGCAGTGTGCAGTTCTTC.

The rearrangement joins TRBV4-1 to TRBJ2-5; D gene uncertain. The V gene lost 1 base and the J gene lost 0 bases, with 12 bases spanning the gap. This CDR3 region has 16 residues. Germline lookup yields CDR1 MGHRA and CDR2 YSYEKL. Written as DNA, the CDR3 is TGCGCCAGCAGCCAAGGGGCCCCATGGTACCAAGAGACCCAGTACTTC. It translates to CASSQGAPWYQETQYF.

This chain joins TRBV28 and TRBJ1-5, with D possibly being TRBD1 (5 bases). This CDR3 is built from 15 residues. The V end was cut by 6 bases, the J end by 0 bases, with 12 bases between. The V gene's germline CDR1 is MDHEN and CDR2 SYDVKM. The CDR3 nucleotides read TGTGCCAGCAGGCCTCAGGGATATAGCAATCAGCCCCAGCATTTT. This codes for CASRPQGYSNQPQHF.

The chain joins TRBV5-8 to TRBJ1-5; TRBD1 matches at 7 bases. Per the germline V gene, CDR1 is SGHTS and CDR2 is YDEGEE. V gave up 0 bases and J gave up 0 bases; unmatched junction bases: 9. The CDR3 covers 18 residues. The CDR3 DNA is TGTGCCAGCAGCTTGGCGCCTCCGGACAGGATTAGCAATCAGCCCCAGCATTTT. Encoded protein: CASSLAPPDRISNQPQHF.

This sequence joins TRBV5-1 and TRBJ2-4; no definite D call. V was shortened by 4 bases and J by 7 bases, with 15 bases between the two germline ends. This CDR3 contains 14 residues. Looked up from germline, CDR1 is SGHRS and CDR2 is YFSETQ. CDR3 bases: TGCGCCAGCAGCCCACAGAACAAACAGAACATTCAGTACTTC. This gives the protein CASSPQNKQNIQYF. Variable domain in full (rest from reference TRBV5-1 and TRBJ2-4): KAGVTQTPRYLIKTRGQQVTLSCSPISGHRSVSWYQQTPGQGLQFLFEYFSETQRNKGNFPGRFSGRQFSNSRSEMNVSTLELGDSALYLCASSPQNKQNIQYFGAGTRLSVL.

A remark on this clone: A read error may account for a junction end that differs from germline. V gene TRBV12-3 or TRBV12-4 combines with J gene TRBJ1-1; D might be TRBD1 (5 bases). The CDR3 extends over 12 amino acids. CDR3 residues: CASGRVNTEAFF. The CDR3 nucleotides read TGTGCCAGCGGCAGGGTGAATACTGAAGCTTTCTTT.

This CDR3 reads CASSTSGGTVNTEAFF. The CDR3 DNA reads TGCGCCAGCAGCACCTCTGGCGGGACGGTGAACACTGAAGCTTTCTTT. This chain joins TRBV5-1 and TRBJ1-1, with D perhaps TRBD1 (5 bases). The CDR3 spans 16 residues. Germline-derived CDR1 and CDR2 are SGHRS and YFSETQ. V lost 4 bases, J lost 0 bases, and 16 bases lay in between.

With regard to this clone: Other DNA sequences in this sample translate to the same CDR3. This sequence joins TRBV5-1 and TRBJ1-3; no clear D gene. Trimming took 4 bases from V and 0 from J, leaving 8 bases between them. The CDR3 consists of 14 residues. The germline V gene has CDR1 SGHRS and CDR2 YFSETQ. The DNA for the CDR3 is TGCGCCAGCAGCCCCGGGGACTCTGGAAACACCATATATTTT. Protein sequence: CASSPGDSGNTIYF.

The chain is built from TRBV6-5 and TRBJ1-1; D is undetermined. The CDR3 is 16 amino acids. The V end was cut by 2 bases, the J end by 2 bases, with 15 bases between. Germline V gives CDR1 MNHEY, CDR2 SVGAGI. As DNA, the CDR3 is TGTGCCAGCAGTTACGGCACAGCGCGGGGTAACACTGAAGCTTTCTTT. Protein sequence: CASSYGTARGNTEAFF.

This rearrangement joins TRBV5-6 to TRBJ2-1, with D maybe TRBD2 (5 bases). From germline, CDR1 is SGHDT and CDR2 YYEEEE. The CDR3 runs to 12 residues. Deletions cut 0 bases from V and 9 bases from J, with 7 bases between. The chain's CDR3 is CASSLVGVEQFF. The CDR3 region has the DNA TGTGCCAGCAGCTTGGTGGGAGTTGAGCAGTTCTTC.

The rearrangement links TRBV29-1 to TRBJ1-1, with 7 bases fitting TRBD1. The CDR3 covers 14 residues. The germline CDR1 and CDR2 sequences are SQVTM and ANQGSEA. After removal of 5 bases from V and 2 bases from J, the junction contained 8 bases not matched to a gene. The CDR3 here is CSVKQDRINTEAFF. The CDR3 DNA follows: TGCAGCGTTAAACAGGACAGGATCAACACTGAAGCTTTCTTT.

This chain links TRBV2 with TRBJ2-7; 8 positions match TRBD1. This CDR3 contains 13 residues. V shed 5 bases, J shed 4 bases, and the junction held 4 bases outside the gene matches. In germline, CDR1 is SNHLY, CDR2 FYNNEI. The CDR3 spells CASSRTGLYEQYF. The CDR3 bases are TGTGCCAGCAGTAGGACAGGGCTGTACGAGCAGTACTTC.

The rearrangement links TRBV3-1 (or the pseudogene TRBV3-2) to TRBJ2-1; no reliable D call. This CDR3 spans 13 amino acids. Trimming removed 0 bases at V and 10 bases at J, with 10 bases between. CDR1 and CDR2 (germline): LGHDT, YNNKEL (reference sequence). Here the CDR3 DNA reads TGTGCCAGCAGCCAAGATTCCGGGTTCGAGCAGTTCTTC. Translating gives CASSQDSGFEQFF.